This T cell receptor beta chain was captured by sequencing in a study of metastatic and nonmetastatic thyroid tumors. In the study overall: Repertoire comparison spanned blood and tumor or nodule tissue of malignant and benign thyroid patients.

None of the patients had undergone any treatment ahead of thyroid surgery. This clone was seen ten or more times. Its antigen is as yet unknown. Germline V gives CDR1 MNHEY, CDR2 SMNVEV (reference sequence). This CDR3 is 14 amino acids long. V was pared by 8 bases and J by 0 bases, with 4 bases of the junction left unmatched. The study's findings and limits: Versus benign nodules, malignant thyroid tumors reportedly had significantly higher TCR beta diversity, in blood and tumor.

In the source study's methods: Researchers built a distant-metastasis classifier for papillary thyroid cancer that drew on CDR3 differences across clinicopathological groups. MiXCR re-clonotyped the PCR reads for TCRdb. The V and J calls and clone size come from TCRdb's table, not from the authors' own analysis. This table holds almost 70,000 clones, about 14% found once. The TCR comes from a male donor with papillary thyroid cancer or a benign thyroid nodule (not recorded which). Some clones in this sample may be carry-over from other donors' samples. The chain joins TRBV27 to TRBJ1-3; 7 nucleotides agree with TRBD1. Sequences were obtained from blood. The CDR3 region has the DNA TGTGCCAGCCGGACAGGACCCTCTGGAAACACCATATATTTT. Its translation: CASRTGPSGNTIYF.